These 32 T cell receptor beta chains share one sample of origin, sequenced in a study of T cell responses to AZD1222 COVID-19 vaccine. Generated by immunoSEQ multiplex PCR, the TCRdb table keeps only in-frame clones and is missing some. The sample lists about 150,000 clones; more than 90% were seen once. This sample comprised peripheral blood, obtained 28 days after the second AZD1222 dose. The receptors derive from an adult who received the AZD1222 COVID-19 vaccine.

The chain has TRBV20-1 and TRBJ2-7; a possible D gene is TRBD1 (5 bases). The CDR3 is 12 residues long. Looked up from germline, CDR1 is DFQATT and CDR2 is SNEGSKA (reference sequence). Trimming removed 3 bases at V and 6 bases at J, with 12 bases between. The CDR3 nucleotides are TGCAGTGCTAGTTTTCAGGGAAGCGAGCAGTACTTC. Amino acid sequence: CSASFQGSEQYF.

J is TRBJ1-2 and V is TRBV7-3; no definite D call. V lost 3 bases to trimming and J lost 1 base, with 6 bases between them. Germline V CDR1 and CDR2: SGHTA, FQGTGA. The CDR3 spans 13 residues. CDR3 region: CASSFDGNYGYTF. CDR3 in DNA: TGTGCCAGCAGCTTCGACGGTAACTATGGCTACACCTTC. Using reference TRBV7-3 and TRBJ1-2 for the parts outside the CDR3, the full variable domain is GAGVSQTPSNKVTEKGKYVELRCDPISGHTALYWYRQSLGQGPEFLIYFQGTGAADDSGLPNDRFFAVRPEGSVSTLKIQRTERGDSAVYLCASSFDGNYGYTFGSGTRLTVV.

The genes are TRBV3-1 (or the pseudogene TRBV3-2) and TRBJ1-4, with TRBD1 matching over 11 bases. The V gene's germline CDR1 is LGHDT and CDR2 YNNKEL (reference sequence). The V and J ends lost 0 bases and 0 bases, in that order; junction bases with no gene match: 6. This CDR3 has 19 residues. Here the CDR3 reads CASSQEGTGGFSTNEKLFF. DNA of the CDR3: TGTGCCAGCAGCCAAGAAGGGACAGGGGGTTTTTCAACTAATGAAAAACTGTTTTTT.

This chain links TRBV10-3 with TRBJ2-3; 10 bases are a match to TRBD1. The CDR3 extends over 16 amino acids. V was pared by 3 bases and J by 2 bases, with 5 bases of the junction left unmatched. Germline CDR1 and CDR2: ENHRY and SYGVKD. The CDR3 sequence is CAISERGTGVTDTQYF. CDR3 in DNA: TGTGCCATCAGTGAAAGGGGGACAGGGGTCACAGATACGCAGTATTTT.

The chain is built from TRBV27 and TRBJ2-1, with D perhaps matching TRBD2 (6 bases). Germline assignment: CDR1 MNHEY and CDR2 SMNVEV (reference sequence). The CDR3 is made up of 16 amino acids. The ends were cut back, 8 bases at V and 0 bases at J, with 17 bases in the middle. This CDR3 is CASGTGRGSSYNEQFF. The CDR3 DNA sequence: TGTGCCAGCGGAACCGGACGGGGGAGCTCCTACAATGAGCAGTTCTTC.

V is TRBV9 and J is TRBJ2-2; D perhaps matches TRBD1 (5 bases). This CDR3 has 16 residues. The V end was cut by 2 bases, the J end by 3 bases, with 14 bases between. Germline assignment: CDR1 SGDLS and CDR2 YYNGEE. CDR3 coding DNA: TGTGCCAGCAGCGTCACGGACACCCGGGACACCGGGGAGCTGTTTTTT. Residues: CASSVTDTRDTGELFF.

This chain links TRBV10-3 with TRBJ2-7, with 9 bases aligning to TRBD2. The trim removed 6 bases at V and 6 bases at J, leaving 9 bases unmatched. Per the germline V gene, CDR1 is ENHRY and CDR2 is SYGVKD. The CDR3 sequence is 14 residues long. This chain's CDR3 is CAIRVGREGSEQYF. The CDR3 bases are TGTGCCATCAGAGTTGGGCGGGAGGGCTCCGAGCAGTACTTC.

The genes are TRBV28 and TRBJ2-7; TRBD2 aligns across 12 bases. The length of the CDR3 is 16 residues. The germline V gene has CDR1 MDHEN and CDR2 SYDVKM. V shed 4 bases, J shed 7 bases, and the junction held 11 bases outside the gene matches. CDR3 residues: CASSSSRLAGVGEQYF. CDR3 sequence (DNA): TGTGCCAGCAGTTCATCCAGACTAGCGGGAGTGGGAGAGCAGTACTTC.

The DNA of the CDR3 is TGTGCCAGCTCAGACGGGAGTGAGCAGTTCTTC. The encoded protein is CASSDGSEQFF. The J gene is TRBJ2-1, the V gene TRBV18, with D possibly being TRBD2 (6 bases). Trimming stripped 5 bases from V and 9 bases from J, with 8 bases between. The CDR3 contains 11 residues. CDR1 KGHSH and CDR2 LQKENI come from the germline V gene.

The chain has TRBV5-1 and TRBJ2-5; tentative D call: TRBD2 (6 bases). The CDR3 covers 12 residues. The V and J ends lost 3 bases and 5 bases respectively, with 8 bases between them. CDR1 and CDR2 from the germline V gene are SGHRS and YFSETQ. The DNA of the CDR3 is TGCGCCAGCAGCTGGGACTCGGAGACCCAGTACTTC. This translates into CASSWDSETQYF.

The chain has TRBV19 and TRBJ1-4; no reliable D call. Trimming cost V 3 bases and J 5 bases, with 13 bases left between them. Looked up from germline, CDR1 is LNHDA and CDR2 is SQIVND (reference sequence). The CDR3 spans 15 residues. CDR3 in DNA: TGTGCCAGTAGTATTCGAGGAGGGATGAATGAAAAACTGTTTTTT. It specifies CASSIRGGMNEKLFF.

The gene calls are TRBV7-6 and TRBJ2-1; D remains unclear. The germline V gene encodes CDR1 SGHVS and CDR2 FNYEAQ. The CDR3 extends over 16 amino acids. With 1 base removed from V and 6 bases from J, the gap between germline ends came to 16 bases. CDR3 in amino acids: CASSLGRTLTGNEQFF. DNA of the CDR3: TGTGCCAGCAGCTTAGGTCGGACCCTCACTGGCAATGAGCAGTTCTTC.

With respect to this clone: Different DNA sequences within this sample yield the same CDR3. The CDR3 region is CASSLSGGNYNEQFF. The CDR3 coding sequence is TGCGCCAGCAGCTTGAGCGGGGGCAACTACAATGAGCAGTTCTTC. The rearrangement joins TRBV5-1 to TRBJ2-1, with 8 bases matching TRBD2. The CDR3 totals 15 residues. Trimming cost V 1 base and J 3 bases; bases outside gene matches: 3. In germline, CDR1 is SGHRS, CDR2 YFSETQ.

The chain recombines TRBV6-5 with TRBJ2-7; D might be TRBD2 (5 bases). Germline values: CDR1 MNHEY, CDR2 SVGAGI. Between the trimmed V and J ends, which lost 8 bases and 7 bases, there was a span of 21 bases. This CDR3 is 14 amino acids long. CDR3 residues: CASEPGSTSSEQYF. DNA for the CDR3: TGTGCCAGCGAACCGGGATCTACGTCTAGTGAGCAGTACTTC.

The CDR3 is CASSAGGWSNEQFF. CDR3 DNA sequence: TGTGCCAGCAGTGCAGGGGGGTGGTCCAATGAGCAGTTCTTC. The chain couples TRBV6-4 to TRBJ2-1; a weak D match, TRBD1 (7 bases). Germline V lookup: CDR1 MRHNA, CDR2 SNTAGT. V was cut by 4 bases and J by 6 bases, with 13 bases left in between. This CDR3 contains 14 residues.

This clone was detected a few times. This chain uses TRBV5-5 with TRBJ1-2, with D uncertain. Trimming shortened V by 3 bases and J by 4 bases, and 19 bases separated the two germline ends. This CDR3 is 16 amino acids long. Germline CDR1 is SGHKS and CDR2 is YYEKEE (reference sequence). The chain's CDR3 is CASSSQSGQTLYGYTF. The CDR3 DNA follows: TGTGCCAGCAGCTCGCAAAGTGGGCAGACCCTCTATGGCTACACCTTC.

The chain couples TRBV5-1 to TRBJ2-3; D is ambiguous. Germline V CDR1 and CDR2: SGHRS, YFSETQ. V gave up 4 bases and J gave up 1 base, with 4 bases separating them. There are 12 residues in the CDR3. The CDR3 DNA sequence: TGCGCCAGCAGCCACGGCACAGATACGCAGTATTTT. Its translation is CASSHGTDTQYF.

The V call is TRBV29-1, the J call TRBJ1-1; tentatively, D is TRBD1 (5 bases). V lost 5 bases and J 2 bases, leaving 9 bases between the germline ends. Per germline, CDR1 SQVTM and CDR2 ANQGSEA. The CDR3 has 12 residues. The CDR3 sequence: CSVRTPNTEAFF. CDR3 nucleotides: TGCAGCGTTCGGACACCCAACACTGAAGCTTTCTTT.

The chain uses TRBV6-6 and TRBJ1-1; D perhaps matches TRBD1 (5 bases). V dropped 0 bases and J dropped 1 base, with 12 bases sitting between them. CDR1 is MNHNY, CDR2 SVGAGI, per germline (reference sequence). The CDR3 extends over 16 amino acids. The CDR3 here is CASSYSTIDRNTEAFF. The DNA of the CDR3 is TGTGCCAGCAGTTACTCGACCATCGACAGGAACACTGAAGCTTTCTTT.

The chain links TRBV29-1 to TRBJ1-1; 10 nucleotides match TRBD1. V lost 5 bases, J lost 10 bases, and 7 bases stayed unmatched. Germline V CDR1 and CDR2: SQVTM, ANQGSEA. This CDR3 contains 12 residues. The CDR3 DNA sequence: TGCAGCGTTCTAGGGACAGGGGTGCGAGCTTTCTTT. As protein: CSVLGTGVRAFF. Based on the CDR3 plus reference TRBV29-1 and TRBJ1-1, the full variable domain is SAVISQKPSRDICQRGTSLTIQCQVDSQVTMMFWYRQQPGQSLTLIATANQGSEATYESGFVIDKFPISRPNLTFSTLTVSNMSPEDSSIYLCSVLGTGVRAFFGQGTRLTVV.

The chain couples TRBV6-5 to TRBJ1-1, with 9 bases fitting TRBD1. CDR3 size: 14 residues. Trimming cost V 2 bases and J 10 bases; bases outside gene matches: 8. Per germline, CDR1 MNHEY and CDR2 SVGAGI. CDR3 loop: CASSYGGQGLRAFF. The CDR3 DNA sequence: TGTGCCAGCAGTTACGGCGGACAGGGGCTGCGAGCTTTCTTT.

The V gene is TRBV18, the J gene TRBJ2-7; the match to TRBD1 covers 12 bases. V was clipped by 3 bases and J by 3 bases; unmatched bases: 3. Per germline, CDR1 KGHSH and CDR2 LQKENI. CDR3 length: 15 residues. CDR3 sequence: CASSPRDRGRYEQYF. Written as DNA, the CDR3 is TGTGCCAGCTCACCCCGGGACAGGGGGCGCTACGAGCAGTACTTC.

The CDR3, as DNA: TGTGCCAGCAGCTGGGGTGTTGGGATCTCCTACGAGCAGTACTTC. Translation gives CASSWGVGISYEQYF. This chain joins TRBV28 and TRBJ2-7; D gene uncertain. CDR1 and CDR2 from the germline V gene are MDHEN and SYDVKM. V lost 6 bases, J lost 0 bases, and 15 bases lay in between. The CDR3 runs to 15 residues.

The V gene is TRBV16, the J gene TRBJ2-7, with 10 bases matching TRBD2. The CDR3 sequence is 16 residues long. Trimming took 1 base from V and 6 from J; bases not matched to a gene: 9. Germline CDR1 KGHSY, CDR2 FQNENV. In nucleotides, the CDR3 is TGTGCCAGCAGCCAATTTCGTTCTAGCGGGAGCGGCGAGCAGTACTTC. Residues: CASSQFRSSGSGEQYF. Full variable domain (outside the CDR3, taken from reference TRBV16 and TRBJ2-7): GEEVAQTPKHLVRGEGQKAKLYCAPIKGHSYVFWYQQVLKNEFKFLISFQNENVFDETGMPKERFSAKCLPNSPCSLEIQATKLEDSAVYFCASSQFRSSGSGEQYFGPGTRLTVT.

The CDR3 reads CASRWTATDTQYF. The CDR3 DNA sequence: TGTGCCAGTAGGTGGACAGCCACAGATACGCAGTATTTT. The chain uses TRBV19 and TRBJ2-3; D possibly corresponds to TRBD1 (6 bases). Germline V gene sequence: CDR1 LNHDA, CDR2 SQIVND (reference sequence). Trimming stripped 6 bases from V and 2 bases from J, with 9 bases between. The CDR3 has 13 amino acids.

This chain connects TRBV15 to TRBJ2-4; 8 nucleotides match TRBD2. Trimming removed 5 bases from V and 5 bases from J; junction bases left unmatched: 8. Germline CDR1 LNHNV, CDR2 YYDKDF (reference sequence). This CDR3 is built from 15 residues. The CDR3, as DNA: TGTGCCACCAGCCTCACCGGGGGGGTCGAAAACATTCAGTACTTC. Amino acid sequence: CATSLTGGVENIQYF.

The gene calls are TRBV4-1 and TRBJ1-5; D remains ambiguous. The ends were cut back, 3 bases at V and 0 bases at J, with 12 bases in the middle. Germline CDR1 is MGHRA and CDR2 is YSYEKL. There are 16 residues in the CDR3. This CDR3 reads CASSQDHAYSNQPQHF. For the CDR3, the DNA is TGCGCCAGCAGCCAGGATCATGCCTATAGCAATCAGCCCCAGCATTTT.

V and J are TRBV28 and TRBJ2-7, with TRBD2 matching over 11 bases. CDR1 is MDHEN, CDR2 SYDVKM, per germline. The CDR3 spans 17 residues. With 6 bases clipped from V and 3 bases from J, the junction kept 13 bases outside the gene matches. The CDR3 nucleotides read TGTGCCAGCAGGTTGCGGCTAGCGGGAGGAAGGATCTACGAGCAGTACTTC. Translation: CASRLRLAGGRIYEQYF.

The CDR3 bases are TGTGCCAGCAGTTACAATTCGGCCAGGTACACCATATATTTT. The encoded protein is CASSYNSARYTIYF. The chain employs TRBV6-5 and TRBJ1-3, with D unresolved. The CDR3 runs to 14 residues. V lost 2 bases and J 8 bases, leaving 13 bases between the germline ends. Per germline, CDR1 MNHEY and CDR2 SVGAGI.

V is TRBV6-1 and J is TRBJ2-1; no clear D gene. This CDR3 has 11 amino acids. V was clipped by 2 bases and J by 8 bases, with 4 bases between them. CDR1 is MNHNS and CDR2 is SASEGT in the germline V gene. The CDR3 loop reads CASSERYEQFF. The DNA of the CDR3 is TGTGCCAGCAGTGAACGGTATGAGCAGTTCTTC.

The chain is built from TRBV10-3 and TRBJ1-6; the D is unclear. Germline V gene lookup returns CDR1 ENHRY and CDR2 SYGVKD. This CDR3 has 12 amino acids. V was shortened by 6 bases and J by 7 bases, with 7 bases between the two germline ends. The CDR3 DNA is TGTGCCATCAGGACGCTGAATTCACCCCTCCACTTT. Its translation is CAIRTLNSPLHF.

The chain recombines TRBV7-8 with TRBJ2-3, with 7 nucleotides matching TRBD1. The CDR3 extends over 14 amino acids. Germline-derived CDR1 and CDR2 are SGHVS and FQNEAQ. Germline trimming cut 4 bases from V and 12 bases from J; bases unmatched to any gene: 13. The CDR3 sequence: CASSSDRPGQYQYF. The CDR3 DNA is TGTGCCAGCAGCTCCGATAGGCCGGGACAGTATCAGTATTTT.